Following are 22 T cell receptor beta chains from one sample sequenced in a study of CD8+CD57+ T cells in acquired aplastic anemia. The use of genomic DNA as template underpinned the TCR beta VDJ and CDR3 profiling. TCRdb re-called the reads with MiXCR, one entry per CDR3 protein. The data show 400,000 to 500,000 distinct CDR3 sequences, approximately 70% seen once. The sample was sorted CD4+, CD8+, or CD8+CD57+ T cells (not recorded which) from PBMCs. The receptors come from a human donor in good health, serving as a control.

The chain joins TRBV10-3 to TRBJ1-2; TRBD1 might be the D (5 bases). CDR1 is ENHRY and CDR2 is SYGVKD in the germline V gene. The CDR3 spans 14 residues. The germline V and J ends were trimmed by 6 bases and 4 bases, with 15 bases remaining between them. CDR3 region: CAISGRDGAYGYTF. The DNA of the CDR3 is TGTGCCATCAGCGGCAGGGACGGAGCCTATGGCTACACCTTC.

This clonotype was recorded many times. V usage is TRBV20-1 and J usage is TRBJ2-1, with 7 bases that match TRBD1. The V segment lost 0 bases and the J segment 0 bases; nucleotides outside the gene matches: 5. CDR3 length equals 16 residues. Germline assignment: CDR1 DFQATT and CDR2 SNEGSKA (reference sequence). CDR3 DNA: TGCAGTGCTAGAGAAGGGACAGCAAGCTCCTACAATGAGCAGTTCTTC. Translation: CSAREGTASSYNEQFF.

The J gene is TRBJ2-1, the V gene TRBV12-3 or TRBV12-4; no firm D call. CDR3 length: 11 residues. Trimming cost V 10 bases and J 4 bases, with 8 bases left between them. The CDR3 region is CAIDDYNEQFF. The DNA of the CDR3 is TGTGCCATAGACGATTACAATGAGCAGTTCTTC.

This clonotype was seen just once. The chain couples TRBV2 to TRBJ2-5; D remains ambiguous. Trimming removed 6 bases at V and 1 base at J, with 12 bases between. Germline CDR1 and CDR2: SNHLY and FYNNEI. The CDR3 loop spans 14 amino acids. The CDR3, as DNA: TGTGCCAGCAGCGTCTACAGAGCCCAAGAGACCCAGTACTTC. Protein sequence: CASSVYRAQETQYF. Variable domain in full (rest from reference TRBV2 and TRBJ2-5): EPEVTQTPSHQVTQMGQEVILRCVPISNHLYFYWYRQILGQKVEFLVSFYNNEISEKSEIFDDQFSVERPDGSNFTLKIRSTKLEDSAMYFCASSVYRAQETQYFGPGTRLLVL.

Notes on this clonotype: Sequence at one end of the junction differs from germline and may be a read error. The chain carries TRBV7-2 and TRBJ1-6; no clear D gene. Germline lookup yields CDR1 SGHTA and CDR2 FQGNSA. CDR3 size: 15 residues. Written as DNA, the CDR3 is TGTGCCAGCAGCCCCCGGGAAGGGCTTAATTCTCCCCTCCACTTT. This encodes CASSPREGLNSPLHF.

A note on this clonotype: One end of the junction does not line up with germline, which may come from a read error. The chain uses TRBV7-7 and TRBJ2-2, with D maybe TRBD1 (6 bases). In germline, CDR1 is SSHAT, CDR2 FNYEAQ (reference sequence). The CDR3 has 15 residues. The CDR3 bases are TGTGCCAGCAGAGTACCGGGACACGGCCCCGGGGAGCTGTTCTTC. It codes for CASRVPGHGPGELFF.

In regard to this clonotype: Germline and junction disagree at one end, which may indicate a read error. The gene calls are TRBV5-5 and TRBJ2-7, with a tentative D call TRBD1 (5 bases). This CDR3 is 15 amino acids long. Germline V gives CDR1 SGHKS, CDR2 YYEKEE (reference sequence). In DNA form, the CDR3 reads TGCGCCAGCAGCCCCACACAGGCGTCCTCCTACGAGCAGTACTTC. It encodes CASSPTQASSYEQYF.

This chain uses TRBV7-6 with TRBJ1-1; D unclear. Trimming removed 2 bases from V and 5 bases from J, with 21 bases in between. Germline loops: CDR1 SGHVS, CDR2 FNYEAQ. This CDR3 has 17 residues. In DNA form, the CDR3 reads TGTGCCAGCAGCTTAACAGCAAGGGCAATGGGAGGTACTGAAGCTTTCTTT. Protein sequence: CASSLTARAMGGTEAFF.

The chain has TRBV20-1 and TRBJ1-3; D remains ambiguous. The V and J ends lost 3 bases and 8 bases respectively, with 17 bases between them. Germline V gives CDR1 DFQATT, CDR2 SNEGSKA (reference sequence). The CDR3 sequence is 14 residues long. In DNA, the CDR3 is TGCAGTGCTAGCGTCAATGAGCAGTTCTACACCATATATTTT. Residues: CSASVNEQFYTIYF.

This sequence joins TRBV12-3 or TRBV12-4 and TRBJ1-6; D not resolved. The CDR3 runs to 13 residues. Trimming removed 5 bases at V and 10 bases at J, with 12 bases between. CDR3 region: CASSKATGSPLHF. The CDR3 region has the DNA TGTGCCAGCAGTAAGGCGACCGGGTCACCCCTCCACTTT.

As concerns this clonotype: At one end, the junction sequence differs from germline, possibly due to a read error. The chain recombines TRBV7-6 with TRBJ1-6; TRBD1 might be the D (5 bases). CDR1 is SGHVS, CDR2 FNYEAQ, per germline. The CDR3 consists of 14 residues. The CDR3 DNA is TGTGCCAGCAGCCGCCAGGACACAAGGAAAACTTTCTTTTTT. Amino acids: CASSRQDTRKTFFF.

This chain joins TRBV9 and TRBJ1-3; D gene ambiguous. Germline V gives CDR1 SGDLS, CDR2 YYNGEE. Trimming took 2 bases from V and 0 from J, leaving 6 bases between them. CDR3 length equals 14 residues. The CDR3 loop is CASSVSSSGNTIYF. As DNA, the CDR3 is TGTGCCAGCAGCGTCTCCAGCTCTGGAAACACCATATATTTT.

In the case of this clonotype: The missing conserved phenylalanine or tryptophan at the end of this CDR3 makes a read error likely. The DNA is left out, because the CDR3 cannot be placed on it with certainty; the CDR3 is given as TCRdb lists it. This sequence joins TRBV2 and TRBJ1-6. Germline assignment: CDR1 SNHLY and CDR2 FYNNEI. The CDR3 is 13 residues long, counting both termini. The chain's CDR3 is CASSVLSSYTLGS.

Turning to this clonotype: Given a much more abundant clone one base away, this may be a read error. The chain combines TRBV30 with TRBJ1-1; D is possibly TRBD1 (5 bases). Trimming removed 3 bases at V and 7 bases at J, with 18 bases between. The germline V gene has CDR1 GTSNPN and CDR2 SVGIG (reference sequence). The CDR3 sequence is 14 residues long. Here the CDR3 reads CAWRGDLEGGEAFF. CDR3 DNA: TGTGCCTGGAGGGGGGACCTGGAGGGTGGTGAAGCTTTCTTT.

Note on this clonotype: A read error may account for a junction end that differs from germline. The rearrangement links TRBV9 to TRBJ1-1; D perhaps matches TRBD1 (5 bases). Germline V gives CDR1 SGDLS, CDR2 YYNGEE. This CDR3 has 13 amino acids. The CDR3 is CASSLGRGAEYTF. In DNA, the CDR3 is TGTGCCAGCAGCTTGGGCCGTGGGGCTGAATACACCTTT.

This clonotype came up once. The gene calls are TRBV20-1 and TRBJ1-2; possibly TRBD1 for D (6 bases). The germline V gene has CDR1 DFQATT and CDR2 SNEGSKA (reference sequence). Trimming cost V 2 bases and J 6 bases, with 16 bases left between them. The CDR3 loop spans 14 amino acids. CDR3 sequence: CSARQQGDEHGYTF. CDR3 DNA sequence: TGCAGTGCTAGACAACAGGGAGATGAGCATGGCTACACCTTC.

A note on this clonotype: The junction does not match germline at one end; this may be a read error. Written as DNA, the CDR3 is TGCGCCAGCAGCCCTAGGGCTAGCGGGGCTGGGGCGTTCTTC. Translated, it gives CASSPRASGAGAFF. V usage is TRBV7-2 and J usage is TRBJ2-1; 9 nucleotides agree with TRBD2. The CDR3 is 14 amino acids. CDR1 and CDR2 (germline): SGHTA, FQGNSA.

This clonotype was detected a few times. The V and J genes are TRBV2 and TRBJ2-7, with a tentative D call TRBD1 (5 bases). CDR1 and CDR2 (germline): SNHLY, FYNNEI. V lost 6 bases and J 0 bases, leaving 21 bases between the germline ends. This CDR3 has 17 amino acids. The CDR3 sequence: CASSAGYGADHSYEQYV. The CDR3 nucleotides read TGTGCCAGCAGCGCTGGTTATGGGGCAGATCACTCCTACGAGCAGTACGTC.

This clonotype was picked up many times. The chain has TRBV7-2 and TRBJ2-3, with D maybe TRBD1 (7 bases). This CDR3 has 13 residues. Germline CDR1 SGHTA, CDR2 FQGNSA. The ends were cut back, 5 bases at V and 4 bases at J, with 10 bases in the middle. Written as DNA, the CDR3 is TGTGCCAGCAGCCAGGGGGGCGCAGATACGCAGTATTTT. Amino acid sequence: CASSQGGADTQYF.

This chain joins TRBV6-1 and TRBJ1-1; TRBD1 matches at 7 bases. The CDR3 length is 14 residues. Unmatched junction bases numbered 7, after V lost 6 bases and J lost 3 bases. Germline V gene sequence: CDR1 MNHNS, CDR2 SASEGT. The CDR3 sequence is CASRLRQGDTEAFF. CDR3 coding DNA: TGTGCCAGCAGGTTGCGACAGGGAGACACTGAAGCTTTCTTT.

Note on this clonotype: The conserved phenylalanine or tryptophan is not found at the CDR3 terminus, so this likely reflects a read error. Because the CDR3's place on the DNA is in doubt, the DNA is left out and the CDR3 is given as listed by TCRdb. This CDR3 reads CASNRSHGSQSL. This rearrangement joins TRBV7-9 to TRBJ2-5; the D call of TRBD2 is as the table states it, not checked on the DNA. Per the germline V gene, CDR1 is SEHNR and CDR2 is FQNEAQ (reference sequence). The CDR3 spans 12 residues, counting both ends.

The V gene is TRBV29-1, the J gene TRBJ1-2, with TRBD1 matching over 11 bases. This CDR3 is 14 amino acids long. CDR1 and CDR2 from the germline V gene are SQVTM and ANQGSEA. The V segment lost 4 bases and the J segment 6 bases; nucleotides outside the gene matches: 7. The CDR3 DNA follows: TGCAGCGTTGGGTCGGGACAGGGGGAACATGGCTACACCTTC. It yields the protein CSVGSGQGEHGYTF.